The subject of this entry is one T cell receptor beta chain. This entry is derived from a study of blood T cell repertoires in COVID-19. Turning to the study itself: Sources were T cells, B-cell-depleted T cells, or PBMCs; the material itself was cDNA or gDNA.

Assay used: immunoSEQ multiplex PCR; TCRdb lists only in-frame clones, some missing. In the table there are about 140,000 clones, about 86% of which are singletons. Germline V CDR1 and CDR2: ENHRY, SYGVKD. CDR3 length: 16 amino acids. J gave up 4 bases and V 6 bases, and 7 bases lay outside the gene matches. The receptor comes from a woman in her forties with acute or convalescent COVID-19. This sequence joins TRBV10-3 and TRBJ1-3, with 12 bases aligning to TRBD1. Sequenced sample: peripheral blood. The CDR3: CAIRSQGQGAGNTIYF. Here the CDR3 DNA reads TGTGCCATCAGAAGCCAGGGACAGGGGGCAGGAAACACCATATATTTT.